Following are 32 T cell receptor beta chains from one sample sequenced in a study of cytomegalovirus exposure and HLA in healthy donors. PCR primers comprised 60 Vbeta and 13 Jbeta primers. The protocol was immunoSEQ multiplex PCR, while the TCRdb copy is restricted to in-frame clones and leaves out a portion. Of about 160,000 clones listed, about 75% are singletons. Specimen: PBMCs. The origin of the receptors is a woman between 50 and 59 years old in good health and CMV-seropositive.

This clone was detected once. V gene TRBV4-2 combines with J gene TRBJ1-5; no clear D gene. CDR1 LGHNA and CDR2 YNFKEQ come from the germline V gene. Trimming pared 1 base from V and 6 bases from J, leaving 16 bases between. The CDR3 spans 16 residues. The CDR3 sequence: CASSQGGAEVGQPQHF. CDR3 sequence (DNA): TGTGCCAGCAGCCAAGGAGGAGCGGAGGTCGGTCAGCCCCAGCATTTT.

The V and J genes are TRBV15 and TRBJ1-4; a weak D match, TRBD1 (6 bases). CDR3 length: 13 residues. From germline, CDR1 is LNHNV and CDR2 YYDKDF (reference sequence). Trimming cost V 8 bases and J 7 bases, with 14 bases left between them. The CDR3 spells CATHRDRGEKLFF. The DNA for the CDR3 is TGTGCCACCCACAGGGATCGGGGTGAAAAACTGTTTTTT.

The chain has TRBV6-1 and TRBJ2-3; tentative D call: TRBD2 (5 bases). CDR1 and CDR2 (germline): MNHNS, SASEGT. The CDR3 totals 15 residues. V was pared by 2 bases and J by 8 bases, with 17 bases between. The DNA for the CDR3 is TGTGCCAGCAGTGAAACTAGGTCTCGTTCGAGTACGCAGTATTTT. Translation: CASSETRSRSSTQYF.

This chain uses TRBV7-3 with TRBJ2-2; 7 bases map to TRBD2. V shed 5 bases, J shed 1 base, and the junction held 4 bases outside the gene matches. The CDR3 runs 15 residues. CDR1 and CDR2 from the germline V gene are SGHTA and FQGTGA. The chain's CDR3 is CASSPPGGNTGELFF. DNA of the CDR3: TGTGCCAGCAGCCCCCCGGGGGGGAACACCGGGGAGCTGTTTTTT. Looking up the rest from reference TRBV7-3 and TRBJ2-2 gives the full variable domain: GAGVSQTPSNKVTEKGKYVELRCDPISGHTALYWYRQSLGQGPEFLIYFQGTGAADDSGLPNDRFFAVRPEGSVSTLKIQRTERGDSAVYLCASSPPGGNTGELFFGEGSRLTVL.

J is TRBJ1-2 and V is TRBV19; 7 bases match TRBD1. Losses at the gene ends were 7 bases for V and 4 bases for J; bases not matched to a gene: 3. Per germline, CDR1 LNHDA and CDR2 SQIVND (reference sequence). The CDR3 runs 12 residues. The CDR3 nucleotides are TGTGCCAGTACCCGGGACAGCTATGGCTACACCTTC. This gives the protein CASTRDSYGYTF.

This clone was found a few times. V usage is TRBV2 and J usage is TRBJ2-3, with D unclear. Germline V gene data show CDR1 as SNHLY and CDR2 as FYNNEI. The CDR3 is 14 amino acids. Trimming left V 9 bases short and J 3 bases short, with 16 bases between. The DNA for the CDR3 is TGTGCCAGTTACAGAGAGTCTGGGACAGATACGCAGTATTTT. Translation: CASYRESGTDTQYF.

This chain links TRBV5-6 with TRBJ2-1; D ambiguous. Germline V gene lookup returns CDR1 SGHDT and CDR2 YYEEEE. Trimming took off 2 bases at V and 8 bases at J, with 5 bases between the two ends. This CDR3 spans 11 amino acids. Here the CDR3 reads CASSFRDEQFF. The CDR3 DNA reads TGTGCCAGCAGCTTTCGGGATGAGCAGTTCTTC.

V gene TRBV5-1 combines with J gene TRBJ2-1; 8 bases line up with TRBD2. CDR3 length equals 15 residues. The germline CDR1 and CDR2 sequences are SGHRS and YFSETQ. V lost 2 bases to trimming and J lost 7 bases; unmatched junction nucleotides: 8. CDR3 nucleotides: TGCGCCAGCAGCTTTCCAGCGGGGGTGAAGAATGAGCAGTTCTTC. This translates into CASSFPAGVKNEQFF.

The chain combines TRBV6-1 with TRBJ2-2, with D perhaps TRBD2 (5 bases). The CDR3 has 18 amino acids. Germline V gene data show CDR1 as MNHNS and CDR2 as SASEGT. Trimming pared 2 bases from V and 1 base from J, leaving 17 bases between. The CDR3 DNA reads as TGTGCCAGCAGTGAACAGCCCCCGCTAGCTGAGAACACCGGGGAGCTGTTTTTT. It codes for CASSEQPPLAENTGELFF.

The chain is built from TRBV19 and TRBJ2-2; no clear D. The CDR3 loop spans 14 amino acids. From germline, CDR1 is LNHDA and CDR2 SQIVND (reference sequence). The V end lost 0 bases, the J end lost 3 bases, and 5 bases lay between the germline ends. The CDR3, as DNA: TGTGCCAGTAGTATAGAACTGTACACCGGGGAGCTGTTTTTT. Protein sequence: CASSIELYTGELFF.

The J gene is TRBJ2-3, the V gene TRBV25-1; TRBD1 is a possible D gene (5 bases). CDR1 and CDR2 (germline): MGHDK, SYGVNS. V lost 3 bases and J 3 bases, leaving 10 bases between the germline ends. CDR3 length: 14 amino acids. In DNA form, the CDR3 reads TGTGCCAGCAGTGATACCCGACAGACAGATACGCAGTATTTT. The encoded protein is CASSDTRQTDTQYF.

The rearrangement links TRBV4-1 to TRBJ2-7, with TRBD1 as a possible D gene (6 bases). This CDR3 is built from 13 residues. V was pared by 0 bases and J by 9 bases, with 12 bases between. Germline V gives CDR1 MGHRA, CDR2 YSYEKL. The CDR3 reads CASSQEQGRVQYF. Here the CDR3 DNA reads TGCGCCAGCAGCCAAGAACAGGGAAGGGTGCAGTACTTC.

A few counts support this clone. The chain carries TRBV7-9 and TRBJ2-1; 7 bases fit TRBD2. Germline lookup yields CDR1 SEHNR and CDR2 FQNEAQ (reference sequence). V gave up 5 bases and J gave up 9 bases; unmatched junction bases: 10. The CDR3 is 14 residues long. CDR3 region: CASSPDRGVAEQFF. CDR3 DNA sequence: TGTGCCAGCAGCCCAGACCGGGGGGTGGCTGAGCAGTTCTTC.

The J gene is TRBJ1-1, the V gene TRBV4-1; weak D call: TRBD1 (5 bases). This CDR3 is 18 amino acids long. V was shortened by 0 bases and J by 1 base, with 18 bases between the two germline ends. Germline CDR1 reads MGHRA; CDR2 reads YSYEKL. In DNA, the CDR3 is TGCGCCAGCAGCCAAGATGGGGCGAGATTGAAGGGGAACACTGAAGCTTTCTTT. Protein: CASSQDGARLKGNTEAFF.

This chain joins TRBV7-2 and TRBJ2-6; tentative D call: TRBD1 (5 bases). CDR1 SGHTA and CDR2 FQGNSA come from the germline V gene. V dropped 5 bases and J dropped 2 bases, with 13 bases sitting between them. This CDR3 comprises 16 residues. The CDR3 DNA follows: TGTGCCAGCAGCCCTAAGCTCAGGGCTGGGGCCAACGTCCTGACTTTC. Its protein is CASSPKLRAGANVLTF.

The rearrangement links TRBV13 to TRBJ1-4; D not certain. CDR3 length: 12 amino acids. V lost 0 bases to trimming and J lost 8 bases, with 4 bases between them. The germline gives CDR1 PRHDT, CDR2 FYEKMQ (reference sequence). The CDR3 coding sequence is TGTGCCAGCAGCTTAGGTCCGGAAAAACTGTTTTTT. It translates to CASSLGPEKLFF.

The V and J genes are TRBV6-1 and TRBJ1-1; D remains unclear. V was trimmed by 2 bases and J by 7 bases, leaving 14 bases between them. The germline V gene encodes CDR1 MNHNS and CDR2 SASEGT. The length of the CDR3 is 14 residues. The DNA of the CDR3 is TGTGCCAGCAGTGAATGGGGAGGGTCGGGTGAAGCTTTCTTT. Translation gives CASSEWGGSGEAFF.

The genes are TRBV4-1 and TRBJ1-2; 9 bases align to TRBD1. The CDR3 runs 15 residues. The germline CDR1 and CDR2 sequences are MGHRA and YSYEKL. V gave up 1 base and J gave up 4 bases; unmatched junction bases: 4. The CDR3 here is CASSQVTGGFYGYTF. CDR3 nucleotide sequence: TGCGCCAGCAGCCAAGTGACAGGGGGATTCTATGGCTACACCTTC.

Comment on this clone: The junction differs from germline at one of its ends, possibly a read error. The chain uses TRBV7-9 and TRBJ1-2; 8 bases map to TRBD1. This CDR3 region has 16 residues. Germline CDR1 SEHNR, CDR2 FQNEAQ (reference sequence). Written as DNA, the CDR3 is TGTTCCAGCAGTGATACCAACCGGGACAGGCTTTGGGGCTACACCTTC. It encodes CSSSDTNRDRLWGYTF.

This chain links TRBV6-1 with TRBJ1-1; maybe TRBD1 (5 bases). The CDR3 covers 14 residues. In germline, CDR1 is MNHNS, CDR2 SASEGT. Trimming left V 7 bases short and J 1 base short, with 13 bases between. The CDR3 spells CASIFSTGNTEAFF. CDR3 coding DNA: TGTGCCAGCATCTTCAGCACAGGGAACACTGAAGCTTTCTTT.

The chain uses TRBV9 and TRBJ2-3; 9 nucleotides match TRBD2. CDR3 size: 14 residues. Losses at the gene ends were 4 bases for V and 1 base for J; bases not matched to a gene: 1. Germline values: CDR1 SGDLS, CDR2 YYNGEE. Here the CDR3 reads CASSSSGGTDTQYF. Written as DNA, the CDR3 is TGTGCCAGCAGCTCTAGCGGGGGCACAGATACGCAGTATTTT. Full variable domain (rest looked up from reference TRBV9 and TRBJ2-3): DSGVTQTPKHLITATGQRVTLRCSPRSGDLSVYWYQQSLDQGLQFLIQYYNGEERAKGNILERFSAQQFPDLHSELNLSSLELGDSALYFCASSSSGGTDTQYFGPGTRLTVL.

The rearrangement uses TRBV11-3 and TRBJ2-1; D perhaps matches TRBD1 (5 bases). The CDR3 spans 16 residues. Germline lookup yields CDR1 SGHNT and CDR2 YENEEA. Trimming left V 5 bases short and J 0 bases short, with 14 bases between. The CDR3 DNA sequence: TGTGCCAGCAGCGACGATGGGGCGGTCTCCTACAATGAGCAGTTCTTC. This gives the protein CASSDDGAVSYNEQFF.

The chain has TRBV27 and TRBJ1-2; 8 bases are shared with TRBD1. CDR3 length equals 14 residues. Germline V CDR1 and CDR2: MNHEY, SMNVEV (reference sequence). The ends lost 6 bases at V and 8 bases at J; junction bases unmatched: 11. The CDR3 DNA is TGTGCCAGCAGGCAGACAGGGGACGTCTGGGGCTACACCTTC. Translation: CASRQTGDVWGYTF.

The chain couples TRBV5-6 to TRBJ1-1; D is undetermined. CDR1 SGHDT and CDR2 YYEEEE come from the germline V gene. The V and J ends lost 0 bases and 6 bases respectively, with 12 bases between them. The CDR3 consists of 14 residues. The CDR3 DNA sequence: TGTGCCAGCAGCTTGGGCCTCCCTGGGCCTGAAGCTTTCTTT. It specifies CASSLGLPGPEAFF.

The chain joins TRBV29-1 to TRBJ2-1; unclear D gene. Germline V gene data show CDR1 as SQVTM and CDR2 as ANQGSEA. V lost 4 bases, J lost 0 bases, and 13 bases lay in between. This CDR3 comprises 15 residues. CDR3 residues: CSVGAQKSSYNEQFF. Written as DNA, the CDR3 is TGCAGCGTTGGGGCACAGAAGAGCTCCTACAATGAGCAGTTCTTC.

The chain couples TRBV7-3 to TRBJ1-5, with D uncertain. The CDR3 is made up of 13 amino acids. Trimming removed 0 bases at V and 4 bases at J, with 4 bases between. In germline, CDR1 is SGHTA, CDR2 FQGTGA. The CDR3 sequence: CASSLTLNQPQHF. The CDR3 DNA reads as TGTGCCAGCAGCTTAACATTAAATCAGCCCCAGCATTTT.

This rearrangement joins TRBV6-6 to TRBJ1-5, with D possibly being TRBD1 (6 bases). Trimming shortened V by 7 bases and J by 7 bases, and 14 bases separated the two germline ends. This CDR3 is 13 amino acids long. Germline V gene sequence: CDR1 MNHNY, CDR2 SVGAGI (reference sequence). This CDR3 reads CASNQHRDQPQHF. In DNA form, the CDR3 reads TGTGCCAGCAATCAACACAGGGACCAGCCCCAGCATTTT.

The chain links TRBV27 to TRBJ2-7; D possibly corresponds to TRBD2 (5 bases). Trimming took 2 bases from V and 7 from J, leaving 6 bases between them. The CDR3 is 11 amino acids. Germline V lookup: CDR1 MNHEY, CDR2 SMNVEV (reference sequence). CDR3: CASSLGEEQYF. CDR3 in DNA: TGTGCCAGCAGTTTAGGGGAGGAGCAGTACTTC.

The gene calls are TRBV5-6 and TRBJ1-2; the D is unclear. The CDR3 has 12 amino acids. Germline CDR1 is SGHDT and CDR2 is YYEEEE. Trimming cost V 1 base and J 7 bases, with 8 bases left between them. The CDR3: CASSLQRFGYTF. DNA for the CDR3: TGTGCCAGCAGCTTGCAGAGGTTTGGCTACACCTTC.

For the CDR3, the DNA is TGCGCCAGCAGAGAGGCCACCTCTGGAAACACCATATATTTT. Amino acid sequence: CASREATSGNTIYF. The rearrangement links TRBV5-1 to TRBJ1-3; no clear D. The V end lost 5 bases, the J end lost 0 bases, and 9 bases lay between the germline ends. CDR3 size: 14 residues. Germline loops: CDR1 SGHRS, CDR2 YFSETQ.

The chain joins TRBV6-1 to TRBJ2-7; TRBD2 aligns across 9 bases. Per germline, CDR1 MNHNS and CDR2 SASEGT. The CDR3 length is 15 residues. V trimming: 5 bases; J trimming: 4 bases; junction bases outside the gene matches: 9. CDR3 sequence reads: CASSRLGSGGYEQYF. CDR3 nucleotides: TGTGCCAGCAGTCGCCTGGGTAGCGGGGGATACGAGCAGTACTTC.

The chain combines TRBV5-4 with TRBJ2-7; a possible D gene is TRBD2 (7 bases). CDR1 and CDR2 (germline): SGHNT, YYREEE (reference sequence). V shed 4 bases and J shed 2 bases, with 13 bases lying between them. CDR3 length equals 14 residues. Here the CDR3 reads CASSRGGGAYEQYF. CDR3 nucleotide sequence: TGTGCCAGCAGCCGGGGAGGGGGGGCCTACGAGCAGTACTTC.